Presented here are 10 T cell receptor beta chains from one specimen sequenced in a study of blood T cell repertoires in COVID-19. Method: immunoSEQ multiplex PCR; TCRdb's copy keeps in-frame clones and lacks some. The table lists some 450,000 clones, 88% of them singletons. Source material: peripheral blood. The source of these receptors is a woman between 45 and 60 years old with COVID-19, enrolled during active disease.

The chain joins TRBV18 to TRBJ2-5; no firm D call. Germline V gene sequence: CDR1 KGHSH, CDR2 LQKENI. CDR3 length: 13 residues. Trimming left V 0 bases short and J 4 bases short, with 6 bases between. CDR3 DNA sequence: TGTGCCAGCTCACCACCGTCGGGAGAGACCCAGTACTTC. The encoded protein is CASSPPSGETQYF.

This chain links TRBV4-1 with TRBJ1-5; 7 nucleotides align to TRBD1. This CDR3 spans 15 amino acids. V lost 1 base, J lost 9 bases, and 9 bases stayed unmatched. The germline CDR1 and CDR2 sequences are MGHRA and YSYEKL. In DNA form, the CDR3 reads TGCGCCAGCAGCCAAGTATTAGGGGGCCCAGGGCCCCAGCATTTT. Its protein product is CASSQVLGGPGPQHF.

The chain is built from TRBV6-2 or TRBV6-3 and TRBJ1-2, with 7 bases aligning to TRBD1. Germline V gene sequence: CDR1 MNHEY, CDR2 SVGEGT. J lost 6 bases, V lost 2 bases, and 12 bases had no gene match. The CDR3 covers 16 residues. The CDR3 coding sequence is TGTGCCAGCAGTTACATAGGGACAGCCCGCCGCGATGGCTACACCTTC. It yields the protein CASSYIGTARRDGYTF.

The V call is TRBV7-2, the J call TRBJ2-2; a possible D gene is TRBD2 (6 bases). The length of the CDR3 is 15 residues. The germline V and J ends were trimmed by 2 bases and 6 bases, with 13 bases remaining between them. Germline V lookup: CDR1 SGHTA, CDR2 FQGNSA. The CDR3 nucleotides are TGTGCCAGCAGCTTACTTAGCGGAACCCCCGGGGAGCTGTTTTTT. Protein product: CASSLLSGTPGELFF.

This clone was observed once. The chain employs TRBV28 and TRBJ2-2; D unresolved. Looked up from germline, CDR1 is MDHEN and CDR2 is SYDVKM. The CDR3 contains 16 residues. The V end was cut by 2 bases, the J end by 0 bases, with 10 bases between. The chain's CDR3 is CASSLRRRTNTGELFF. CDR3 bases: TGTGCCAGCAGTTTAAGGAGACGGACGAACACCGGGGAGCTGTTTTTT.

Concerning this clone itself: Other nucleotide sequences from this sample produce the same CDR3. The chain uses TRBV9 and TRBJ2-7; D might be TRBD1 (6 bases). Trimming left V 4 bases short and J 4 bases short, with 9 bases between. The CDR3 totals 12 residues. The germline gives CDR1 SGDLS, CDR2 YYNGEE. The CDR3 nucleotides read TGTGCCAGCAGCCCACAGGGTTACGAGCAGTACTTC. Its protein is CASSPQGYEQYF. Full variable domain (outside the CDR3, taken from reference TRBV9 and TRBJ2-7): DSGVTQTPKHLITATGQRVTLRCSPRSGDLSVYWYQQSLDQGLQFLIQYYNGEERAKGNILERFSAQQFPDLHSELNLSSLELGDSALYFCASSPQGYEQYFGPGTRLTVT.

V is TRBV29-1 and J is TRBJ1-1, with 12 bases fitting TRBD1. CDR3 size: 17 residues. CDR1 and CDR2 (germline): SQVTM, ANQGSEA. CDR3 nucleotides: TGCAGGCCTCTCAACGGGACAGGGGGCATAGGGAACACTGAAGCTTTCTTT. This translates into CRPLNGTGGIGNTEAFF.

The chain uses TRBV2 and TRBJ1-6; D uncertain. CDR3 length equals 14 residues. CDR1 SNHLY and CDR2 FYNNEI come from the germline V gene. V lost 8 bases to trimming and J lost 0 bases, with 8 bases between them. For the CDR3, the DNA is TGTGCCAGCCTAGGGAGCTCCTATAATTCACCCCTCCACTTT. This translates into CASLGSSYNSPLHF.

This clone was observed a single time. This chain joins TRBV11-2 and TRBJ1-1; no clear D gene. Trimming removed 5 bases from V and 6 bases from J, with 10 bases in between. CDR1 is SGHAT, CDR2 FQNNGV, per germline. The CDR3 runs 12 residues. The CDR3 DNA reads as TGTGCCAGCAGCACGATCGGGGCTGAAGCTTTCTTT. Protein: CASSTIGAEAFF.

The chain combines TRBV2 with TRBJ1-3, with D possibly TRBD1 on 6 matching bases. This CDR3 has 15 residues. The ends were cut back, 6 bases at V and 0 bases at J, with 12 bases in the middle. Germline-derived CDR1 and CDR2 are SNHLY and FYNNEI. CDR3 sequence: CASSATGLSGNTIYF. As DNA, the CDR3 is TGTGCCAGCAGCGCGACAGGCCTCTCTGGAAACACCATATATTTT.